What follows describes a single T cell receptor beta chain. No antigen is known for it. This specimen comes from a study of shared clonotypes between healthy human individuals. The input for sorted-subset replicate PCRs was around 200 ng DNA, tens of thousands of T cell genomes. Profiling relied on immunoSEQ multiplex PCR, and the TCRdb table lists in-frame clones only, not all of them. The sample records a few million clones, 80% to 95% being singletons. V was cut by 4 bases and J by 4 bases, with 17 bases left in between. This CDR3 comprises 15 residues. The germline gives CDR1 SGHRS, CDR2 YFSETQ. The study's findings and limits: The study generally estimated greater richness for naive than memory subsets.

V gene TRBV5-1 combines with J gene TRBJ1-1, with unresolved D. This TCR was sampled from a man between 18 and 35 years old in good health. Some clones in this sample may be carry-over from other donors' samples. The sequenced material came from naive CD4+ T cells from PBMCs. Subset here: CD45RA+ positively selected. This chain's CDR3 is CASSVPAGTSTEAFF. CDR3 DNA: TGCGCCAGCAGCGTCCCCGCGGGAACCAGCACTGAAGCTTTCTTT. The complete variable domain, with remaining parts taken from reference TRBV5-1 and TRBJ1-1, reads KAGVTQTPRYLIKTRGQQVTLSCSPISGHRSVSWYQQTPGQGLQFLFEYFSETQRNKGNFPGRFSGRQFSNSRSEMNVSTLELGDSALYLCASSVPAGTSTEAFFGQGTRLTVV.